The 3 T cell receptor beta chains below were found in one sample sequenced in a study of blood T cells in healthy people across ages. For the second PCR, which ran for 7 to 11 cycles, a sample-barcoded 5' primer and a J-beta primer mix were used. TCRdb independently ran MiXCR on the 5' RACE reads; one entry per CDR3 protein. The sample records over 1,500,000 distinct CDR3 sequences, 30% to 40% being singletons. The specimen sequenced was blood. The receptors derive from a human donor in good health.

In regard to this clonotype: This may stem from a read error, because a much larger clone lies one nucleotide away. The rearrangement joins TRBV7-9 to TRBJ2-4; unclear D gene. Germline CDR1 SEHNR, CDR2 FQNEAQ (reference sequence). The CDR3 contains 12 residues. V was clipped by 4 bases and J by 5 bases, with 6 bases between them. The CDR3 spells CASSSEQNIQYF. CDR3 DNA sequence: TGTGCCAGCAGCTCTGAGCAAAACATTCAGTACTTC.

This clonotype was observed a handful of times. The rearrangement uses TRBV2 and TRBJ2-1, with a tentative D call TRBD2 (5 bases). With the DNA end fitting TRBJ2-7 better, the J assignment may be wrong. This CDR3 contains 13 residues. Germline values: CDR1 SNHLY, CDR2 FYNNEI. CDR3 protein: CASSDDSGGEQYF. CDR3 DNA: TGTGCCAGCAGTGATGATTCAGGAGGCGAGCAGTACTTC.

The chain couples TRBV5-1 to TRBJ2-5; TRBD1 matches 7 bases. The end of the DNA aligns better with TRBJ2-7, so the J call may be wrong. The CDR3 length is 14 residues. The germline gives CDR1 SGHRS, CDR2 YFSETQ. CDR3 coding DNA: TGCGCCAGCAGCTTGTTTGACAGGGCCTACGAGCAGTACTTC. This gives the protein CASSLFDRAYEQYF.